This T cell receptor beta chain is from a study of response to subunit inactivated influenza vaccine. General study points: It was suggested by the authors that few new T cells are recruited by each seasonal influenza vaccination.

MiXCR was run by TCRdb on the RT-PCR reads, yielding one entry per CDR3 protein. The table has around 190,000 distinct CDR3 sequences, around 9.2% seen once. Comment on this clonotype: Its antigen is not known.

The germline CDR1 and CDR2 sequences are DFQATT and SNEGSKA (reference sequence). CDR3 length: 20 amino acids. Losses at the gene ends were 5 bases for V and 5 bases for J; bases not matched to a gene: 23. Source: non-naive T cells sorted from PBMCs, taken on the day of vaccination. The TCR sequence derives from a man between 45 and 60 years old who received an inactivated influenza vaccine. V is TRBV20-1 and J is TRBJ2-7; 14 bases are shared with TRBD2. CDR3 sequence reads: CSARTKDGTSGSTNVNEQYF. DNA of the CDR3: TGCAGTGCTCGGACGAAGGACGGGACTAGCGGGAGCACTAACGTCAACGAGCAGTACTTC.